This TCR beta chain was found in a study of CD8 T cells in Susac syndrome (dated by TCRdb to the late 2010s). With respect to the entire study: Among the Susac syndrome patients who were sequenced, clinically active disease was present in more than five and clinical remission was observed in 8 or 9. Susac syndrome patients were therapy-naive, on corticosteroids (some also receiving IVIg), or on IVIg alone at blood withdrawal. The study used repertoire sequencing to test whether antigen drove CD8+ T cell activation and differentiation in Susac syndrome. Results the study describes overall, beyond this receptor: The study acknowledged that relatively few individuals were included in the TCR sequencing and HLA analysis. In the CD4+ T cell repertoire of Susac syndrome patients, clonal expansion was not detected.

V loses 5 bases at its end and J loses 6 bases; junction bases beyond the gene matches: 9. From the cysteine up to the phenylalanine, the CDR3 has a length of 15 residues. The entry retains the CDR3 DNA only, 45 bases that are in frame from base 1. In the germline V gene, CDR1 corresponds to KGHSH and CDR2 to LQKENI. RNA was extracted with the RNeasy kit and roughly 0.5 to 1 ug was reverse transcribed using random hexamers. The immunoSEQ multiplex PCR assay, which covers 54 Vbeta and 13 Jbeta segments, was used to amplify TCR beta CDR3 regions. PCR amplification bias was corrected using a synthetic template baseline for primer optimization and computational correction. Processing in the source paper ran as follows. Only productive sequences were kept, with reads annotated to V, D and J genes according to IMGT and analyzed in immunoSEQ Analyzer. Clonality was calculated as one minus the Shannon entropy normalized by log2 of the number of productive unique sequences. For each patient and control, public and private clones were evaluated among the 100 most prevalent clones. Clones were defined as Susac-specific when absent from the healthy and MS cohorts, from roughly 1,100 published viral clones and from other ImmuneACCESS disease sequences. In-frame beta chains were kept once TCRdb had trimmed the public reads at Q25 with fastp and called clones with MiXCR. Duplicate CDR3 protein sequences are folded into a single record with the most common DNA and genes. For this entry, the V and J calls and clone size follow TCRdb and not the study's own pipeline. The sample table holds 200,000 to 250,000 distinct CDR3 sequences, of which 85% to 95% were seen once. Together, the top ten hold about 0.14% of the sample.

Peripheral blood CD8+ and CD4+ T cells from healthy donors, Susac syndrome patients and multiple sclerosis patients were profiled by high-throughput TCR beta sequencing. The Susac syndrome patients fulfilled recently defined diagnostic criteria for definite or probable disease. Bulk CD8+ and CD4+ T cells were purified magnetically by negative isolation, whereas CD8+ TEMRA cells were enriched by FACS. Blood was drawn into EDTA tubes, processed within 24 hours, and PBMCs were isolated by density gradient centrifugation. PBMCs intended for TCR sequencing were frozen in liquid nitrogen and were later thawed in a 37 degrees C water bath. A purity of at least 90% was achieved for sorted or isolated CD4+, CD8+ and CD8+ TEMRA cells. For this clonotype: What this receptor recognizes is not known. No base quality information exists; no much larger clone differs at one position.

The material sequenced was CD4+ T cells from PBMCs. The clonotype comes from a human donor with Susac syndrome. The receptor chain draws on TRBV18 and TRBJ2-1; TRBD1 fits 8 bases in the junction. CDR3 protein: CASSSSSGGLNEQFF. The nucleotides are TGTGCCAGCTCATCATCATCAGGGGGCCTCAATGAGCAGTTCTTC.